This is a list of T cell receptor beta chains from one sample in a study of control samples from healthy donors and cancer patients. Libraries were prepared by immunoSEQ multiplex PCR; TCRdb keeps only in-frame clonotypes and omits some of them. The sample lists 110,000 to 150,000 clones, roughly 94% seen once, with 14% in the top ten. The sequencing sample was made of PBMCs. All receptors derive from a man aged 55 to 70 with colorectal cancer. Both conserved end residues are part of each CDR3. A D gene is named only where the DNA matches it firmly. Rows give clone size only sometimes, using once, few, many, or a class for an expanded clone.

NA TRBJ1-6 TRBD1 TRBV6-5 CASSWDRESPLHF TGTGCCAGCAGTTGGGACAGGGAATCACCCCTCCACTTT
NA TRBJ1-1 NA TRBV30 CAWGGLSGQMNTEAFF TGTGCCTGGGGGGGGCTTTCGGGACAAATGAACACTGAAGCTTTCTTT
NA TRBJ2-1 TRBD1 TRBV18 CASSASRDSITYNEQFF TGTGCCAGCTCAGCGTCCCGGGACAGTATCACCTACAATGAGCAGTTCTTC
NA TRBJ2-7 NA TRBV12-3/TRBV12-4 CASSSPPVYEQYF TGTGCCAGCAGTTCCCCCCCGGTCTACGAGCAGTACTTC
NA TRBJ2-5 TRBD2 TRBV5-1 CASSFSGGSQETQYF TGCGCCAGCAGTTTTAGCGGGGGAAGCCAAGAGACCCAGTACTTC
NA TRBJ2-7 NA TRBV11-2 CASSVGGRYEQYF TGTGCCAGCAGCGTAGGGGGGCGTTACGAGCAGTACTTC
NA TRBJ1-1 TRBD1 TRBV7-2 CASSLYRGHAFF TGTGCCAGCAGCTTATACAGGGGGCACGCTTTCTTT
NA TRBJ1-5 NA TRBV19 CASSKTVNQPQHF TGTGCCAGTAGTAAGACAGTCAATCAGCCCCAGCATTTT
few TRBJ1-1 TRBD1 TRBV13 CASSLGTVRTEAFF TGTGCCAGCAGCCTAGGGACAGTCCGAACTGAAGCTTTCTTT
NA TRBJ1-1 TRBD1 TRBV6-1 CASREGTGLNTEAFF TGTGCCAGCAGGGAAGGGACAGGTCTGAACACTGAAGCTTTCTTT
NA TRBJ1-2 NA TRBV27 CASSSKWDVIYGYTF TGTGCCAGCAGTTCGAAATGGGACGTCATCTATGGCTACACCTTC
NA TRBJ1-5 NA TRBV19 CASSIAAGPDQYPQHF TGTGCCAGTAGTATAGCTGCGGGACCCGATCAGTACCCCCAGCATTTT
NA TRBJ2-2 TRBD1 TRBV6-1 CASSEFWTGGTGELFF TGTGCCAGCAGTGAATTCTGGACAGGGGGGACCGGGGAGCTGTTTTTT
NA TRBJ1-2 NA TRBV7-2 CASSLYRVPNYGYTF TGTGCCAGCAGCTTATACAGGGTTCCCAACTATGGCTACACCTTC
NA TRBJ1-2 NA TRBV7-9 CASSPQDGTGYGYTF TGTGCCAGCAGCCCACAGGACGGAACGGGGTATGGCTACACCTTC
NA TRBJ2-3 TRBD1 TRBV6-2/TRBV6-3 CASSYPSSLGTDYFADTQYF TGTGCCAGCAGTTACCCTAGTAGCCTAGGGACAGATTATTTTGCAGATACGCAGTATTTT
NA TRBJ1-2 NA TRBV6-5 CASSTLQVGGYGYTF TGTGCCAGCAGTACACTTCAGGTTGGCGGCTATGGCTACACCTTC
once TRBJ2-5 TRBD1 TRBV19 CASSSGGARYQETQYF TGTGCCAGTAGCTCAGGGGGCGCTAGGTACCAAGAGACCCAGTACTTC
once TRBJ2-5 TRBD1 TRBV11-3 CASSSLDRVGETQYF TGTGCCAGCAGCTCCCTAGACAGGGTGGGAGAGACCCAGTACTTC
NA TRBJ2-1 NA TRBV9 CASSPLLRNEQFF TGTGCCAGCAGCCCCCTATTAAGGAATGAGCAGTTCTTC
NA TRBJ2-7 NA TRBV5-5 CASSLLRQEQYF TGTGCCAGCAGCTTATTGCGACAAGAGCAGTACTTC
few TRBJ1-5 NA TRBV29-1 CSAGGGRSQPQHF TGCAGCGCTGGAGGGGGGCGAAGTCAGCCCCAGCATTTT
NA TRBJ2-3 TRBD2 TRBV4-1 CASSQVAGGRTDTQYF TGCGCCAGCAGCCAAGTAGCGGGGGGCCGGACAGATACGCAGTATTTT
NA TRBJ1-2 TRBD1 TRBV11-2 CASSARQGAGYGYTF TGTGCCAGCAGCGCCCGACAGGGGGCCGGATATGGCTACACCTTC
NA TRBJ2-7 TRBD1 TRBV30 CAWNRDRDSYEQYF TGTGCCTGGAATAGAGACAGGGACTCCTACGAGCAGTACTTC
NA TRBJ1-1 NA TRBV30 CAWTWTANTEAFF TGTGCCTGGACCTGGACCGCGAACACTGAAGCTTTCTTT
NA TRBJ1-5 NA TRBV30 CAWSVGSNQPQHF TGTGCCTGGAGTGTGGGAAGCAATCAGCCCCAGCATTTT
NA TRBJ2-7 TRBD2 TRBV7-9 CASSSASGSYEQYF TGTGCCAGCAGCTCGGCTAGCGGCTCCTACGAGCAGTACTTC
NA TRBJ1-2 NA TRBV23-1 CASSQSVGPVNSGLGYTF TGCGCCAGCAGTCAATCTGTGGGTCCCGTAAACTCAGGGTTAGGCTACACCTTC
NA TRBJ1-5 NA TRBV5-8 CASSLVHTRLGHF TGTGCCAGCAGCTTGGTGCATACCCGGTTAGGGCATTTT
NA TRBJ1-1 TRBD1 TRBV29-1 CSARTGGATEAFF TGCAGCGCGAGAACAGGGGGCGCGACTGAAGCTTTCTTT
NA TRBJ1-2 NA TRBV10-3 CAISGTAYGYTF TGTGCCATCAGTGGCACAGCCTATGGCTACACCTTC
NA TRBJ2-2 TRBD2 TRBV7-9 CASSLGAGGNTGELFF TGTGCCAGCAGCTTGGGAGCGGGGGGTAACACCGGGGAGCTGTTTTTT
few TRBJ1-2 NA TRBV3-1/TRBV3-2 CASSPGTGNYGYTF TGTGCCAGCAGCCCGGGGACTGGGAACTATGGCTACACCTTC
NA TRBJ2-5 TRBD2 TRBV5-1 CASSWGRGGQETQYF TGCGCCAGCAGCTGGGGGCGGGGGGGCCAGGAGACCCAGTACTTC
NA TRBJ2-5 NA TRBV12-3/TRBV12-4 CASSQGSSGTQYF TGTGCCAGCAGCCAAGGTTCCTCGGGGACCCAGTACTTC
NA TRBJ2-5 TRBD1 TRBV7-2 CASGPQGTGETQYF TGTGCCAGCGGACCACAGGGGACCGGAGAGACCCAGTACTTC
NA TRBJ1-5 NA TRBV30 CAWSVGQGNQPQHF TGTGCCTGGAGTGTAGGGCAGGGCAATCAGCCCCAGCATTTT
NA TRBJ2-3 TRBD2 TRBV6-4 CASRTSGGTDTQYF TGTGCCAGCAGGACTAGCGGGGGGACAGATACGCAGTATTTT
NA TRBJ2-3 NA TRBV19 CASRPTQGGTDTQYF TGTGCCAGTAGACCCACTCAGGGAGGCACAGATACGCAGTATTTT
NA TRBJ2-3 NA TRBV11-2 CASSSGPEDTQYF TGTGCCAGCAGTTCTGGGCCCGAAGATACGCAGTATTTT
NA TRBJ1-6 NA TRBV19 CASRDRFIDGPLHF TGTGCCAGTCGGGACCGGTTCATTGATGGACCCCTCCACTTT
NA TRBJ2-3 TRBD2 TRBV5-1 CASSWTRGGTDTQYF TGCGCCAGCAGCTGGACGCGGGGGGGCACAGATACGCAGTATTTT
NA TRBJ1-1 NA TRBV6-5 CASSYSGTNTEAFF TGTGCCAGCAGTTACTCTGGGACGAACACTGAAGCTTTCTTT
once TRBJ1-5 TRBD1 TRBV6-5 CASRRTGNQPQHF TGTGCCAGCAGACGGACAGGGAATCAGCCCCAGCATTTT
NA TRBJ1-2 NA TRBV9 CASSAPQTVYGYTF TGTGCCAGCAGCGCCCCACAGACGGTCTATGGCTACACCTTC